This T cell receptor beta chain came from a study of blood T cell repertoires in COVID-19. In the study overall: The analysed material was cDNA or gDNA that came from T cells, B-cell-depleted T cells, or PBMCs.

Between the trimmed V and J ends, which lost 2 bases and 10 bases, there was a span of 15 bases. The CDR3 sequence is 15 residues long. CDR1 and CDR2 (germline): MNHEY, SVGEGT. Clones were sequenced by immunoSEQ multiplex PCR, and TCRdb holds only the in-frame ones, with some missing. The sample includes more than 200,000 clones, under 95% of them seen just once. The sequencing input was PBMCs or T cells enriched from blood (not recorded which). The rearrangement joins TRBV6-2 or TRBV6-3 to TRBJ1-6, with TRBD1 as a possible D gene (6 bases). This receptor was taken from a woman aged 18-35 years who had recovered from COVID-19. CDR3 sequence: CASSYHRVLSSPLHF. Written as DNA, the CDR3 is TGTGCCAGCAGTTACCACAGGGTGTTGTCATCACCCCTCCACTTT.